The present TCR beta chain was sequenced within a study of Graves' ophthalmopathy and Graves' hyperthyroidism. Study-level background: Peripheral blood was gathered at the point of initial diagnosis, before any treatment started.

For repertoire sequencing, the TCR beta CDR3 regions were amplified from RNA transcripts. RT-PCR in the first round used HTBI primers; a second-round multiplex PCR followed. MiXCR, applied by TCRdb to the multiplex PCR reads, yields one record per CDR3 protein. The sample contains hundreds of thousands of distinct CDR3 sequences, around 40% of which appear only once. PBMCs came from 10 ml of fresh peripheral blood. Findings of the study overall: Thyroid clonotypes that were expanded above 0.001 frequency mostly also appeared in blood.

This CDR3 is built from 13 residues. V was cut by 7 bases and J by 1 base, with 10 bases left in between. This clonotype was observed once. What it recognizes is unknown. The J gene is TRBJ1-1, the V gene TRBV12-3 or TRBV12-4; no clear D. This TCR came from an adult man with Graves' ophthalmopathy. The sequenced material came from peripheral blood. The CDR3 nucleotides read TGTGCCAGCATCGCAGGCCCGAACACTGAAGCTTTCTTT. Amino acid sequence: CASIAGPNTEAFF.